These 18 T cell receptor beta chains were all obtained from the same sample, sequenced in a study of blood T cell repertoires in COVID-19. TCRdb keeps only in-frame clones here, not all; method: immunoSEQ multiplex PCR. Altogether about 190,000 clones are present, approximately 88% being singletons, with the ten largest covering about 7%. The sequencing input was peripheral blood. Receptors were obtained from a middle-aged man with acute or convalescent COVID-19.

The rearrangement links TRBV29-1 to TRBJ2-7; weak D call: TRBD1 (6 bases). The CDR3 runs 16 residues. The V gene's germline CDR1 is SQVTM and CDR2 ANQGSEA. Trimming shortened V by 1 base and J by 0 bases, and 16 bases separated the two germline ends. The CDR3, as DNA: TGCAGCGTTGAAGGAGGAGTGGGGACATACTCCTACGAGCAGTACTTC. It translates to CSVEGGVGTYSYEQYF.

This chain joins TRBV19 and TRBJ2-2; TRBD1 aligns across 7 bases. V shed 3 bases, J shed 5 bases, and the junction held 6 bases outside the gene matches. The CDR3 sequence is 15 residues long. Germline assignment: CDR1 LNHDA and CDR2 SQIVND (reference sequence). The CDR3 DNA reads TGTGCCAGTAGTATCCCGACAGGGTTAACCGGGGAGCTGTTTTTT. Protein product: CASSIPTGLTGELFF.

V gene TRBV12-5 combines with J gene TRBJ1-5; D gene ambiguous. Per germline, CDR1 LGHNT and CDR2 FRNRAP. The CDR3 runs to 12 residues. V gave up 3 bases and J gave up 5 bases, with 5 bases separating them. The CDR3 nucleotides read TGTGCTAGTGGTTTTAATGATCAGCCCCAGCATTTT. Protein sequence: CASGFNDQPQHF.

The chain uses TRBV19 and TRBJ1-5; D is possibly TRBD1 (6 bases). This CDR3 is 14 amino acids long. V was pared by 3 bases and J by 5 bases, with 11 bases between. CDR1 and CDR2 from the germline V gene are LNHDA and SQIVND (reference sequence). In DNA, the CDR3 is TGTGCCAGTAGTATCTACAGGGACCATCAGCCCCAGCATTTT. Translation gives CASSIYRDHQPQHF.

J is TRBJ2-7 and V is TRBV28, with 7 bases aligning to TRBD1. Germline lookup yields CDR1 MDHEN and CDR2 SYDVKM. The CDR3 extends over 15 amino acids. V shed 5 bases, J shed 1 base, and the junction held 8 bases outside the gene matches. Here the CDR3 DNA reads TGTGCCAGCAGTCCACCGGGACAGATGTCCTACGAGCAGTACTTC. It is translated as CASSPPGQMSYEQYF. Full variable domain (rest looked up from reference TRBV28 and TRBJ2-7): DVKVTQSSRYLVKRTGEKVFLECVQDMDHENMFWYRQDPGLGLRLIYFSYDVKMKEKGDIPEGYSVSREKKERFSLILESASTNQTSMYLCASSPPGQMSYEQYFGPGTRLTVT.

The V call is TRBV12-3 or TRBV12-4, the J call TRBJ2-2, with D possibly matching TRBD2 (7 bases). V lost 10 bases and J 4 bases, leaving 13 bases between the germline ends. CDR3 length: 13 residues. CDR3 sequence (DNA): TGTGCCAACCGGGGGGCAGGCACCGGGGAGCTGTTTTTT. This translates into CANRGAGTGELFF.

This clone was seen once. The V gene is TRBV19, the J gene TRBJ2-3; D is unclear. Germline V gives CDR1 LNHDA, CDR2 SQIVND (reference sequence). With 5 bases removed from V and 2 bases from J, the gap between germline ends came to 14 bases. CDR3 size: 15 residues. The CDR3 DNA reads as TGTGCCAGTAGTTCTCTATTAGAATCCACAGATACGCAGTATTTT. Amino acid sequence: CASSSLLESTDTQYF.

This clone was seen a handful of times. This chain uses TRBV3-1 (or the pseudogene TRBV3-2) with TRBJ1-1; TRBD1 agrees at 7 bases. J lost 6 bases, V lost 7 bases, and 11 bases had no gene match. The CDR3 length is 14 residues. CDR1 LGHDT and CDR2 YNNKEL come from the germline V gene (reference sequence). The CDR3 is CASTPTGSLSEAFF. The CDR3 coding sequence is TGTGCCAGCACCCCGACAGGGAGTTTGTCTGAAGCTTTCTTT.

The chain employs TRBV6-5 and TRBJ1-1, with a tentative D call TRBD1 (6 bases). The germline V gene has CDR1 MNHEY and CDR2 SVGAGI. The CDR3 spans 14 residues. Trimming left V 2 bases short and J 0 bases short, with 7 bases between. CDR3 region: CASSYGGLNTEAFF. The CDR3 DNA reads TGTGCCAGCAGTTACGGGGGCCTGAACACTGAAGCTTTCTTT.

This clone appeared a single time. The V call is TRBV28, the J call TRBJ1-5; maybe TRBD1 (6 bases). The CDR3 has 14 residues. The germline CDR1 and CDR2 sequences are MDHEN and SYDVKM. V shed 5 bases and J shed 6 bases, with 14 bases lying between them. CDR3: CASSGGVGGQPQHF. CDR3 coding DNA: TGTGCCAGCAGTGGAGGAGTAGGGGGTCAGCCCCAGCATTTT.

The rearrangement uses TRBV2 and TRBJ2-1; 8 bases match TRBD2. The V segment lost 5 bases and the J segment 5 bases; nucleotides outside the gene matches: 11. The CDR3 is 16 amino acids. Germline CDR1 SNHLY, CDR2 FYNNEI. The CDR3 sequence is CASSPAERGFNNEQFF. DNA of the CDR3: TGTGCCAGCAGTCCGGCCGAGCGGGGGTTCAACAATGAGCAGTTCTTC.

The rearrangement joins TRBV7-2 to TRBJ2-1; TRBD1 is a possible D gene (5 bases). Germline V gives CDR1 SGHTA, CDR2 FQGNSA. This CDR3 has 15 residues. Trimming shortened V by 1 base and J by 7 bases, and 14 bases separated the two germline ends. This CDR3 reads CASSLDGHVGNEQFF. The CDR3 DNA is TGTGCCAGCAGCTTAGATGGACATGTAGGAAATGAGCAGTTCTTC.

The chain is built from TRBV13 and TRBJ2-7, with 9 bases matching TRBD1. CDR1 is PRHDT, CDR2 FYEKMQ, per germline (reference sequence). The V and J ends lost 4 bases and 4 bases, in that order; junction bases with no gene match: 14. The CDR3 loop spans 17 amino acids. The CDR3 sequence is CASSSNDGTGNLYEQYF. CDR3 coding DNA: TGTGCCAGCAGCTCGAATGACGGGACAGGGAATCTGTACGAGCAGTACTTC.

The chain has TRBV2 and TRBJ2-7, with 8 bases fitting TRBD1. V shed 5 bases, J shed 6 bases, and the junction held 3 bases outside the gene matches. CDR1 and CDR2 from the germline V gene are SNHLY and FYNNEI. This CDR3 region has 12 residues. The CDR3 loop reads CASSWTGLEQYF. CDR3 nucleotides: TGTGCCAGCAGTTGGACAGGGCTCGAGCAGTACTTC.

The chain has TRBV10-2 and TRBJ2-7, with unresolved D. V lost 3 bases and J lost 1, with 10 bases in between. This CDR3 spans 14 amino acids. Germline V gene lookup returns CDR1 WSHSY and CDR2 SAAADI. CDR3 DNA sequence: TGCGCCAGCAGTGAAGATGGTACATCCTACGAGCAGTACTTC. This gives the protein CASSEDGTSYEQYF.

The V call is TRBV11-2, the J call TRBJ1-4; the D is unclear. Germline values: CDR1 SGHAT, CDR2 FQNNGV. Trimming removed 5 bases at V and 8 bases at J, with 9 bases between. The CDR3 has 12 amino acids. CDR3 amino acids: CASSKTEEKLFF. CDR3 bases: TGTGCCAGCAGCAAAACGGAGGAAAAACTGTTTTTT.

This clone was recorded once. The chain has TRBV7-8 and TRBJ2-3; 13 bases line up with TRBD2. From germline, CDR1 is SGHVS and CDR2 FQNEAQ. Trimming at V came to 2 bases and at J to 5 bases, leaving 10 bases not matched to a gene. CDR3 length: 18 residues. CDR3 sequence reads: CASSLMGTSGASGDTQYF. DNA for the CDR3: TGTGCCAGCAGCTTAATGGGGACTAGCGGGGCTAGCGGAGATACGCAGTATTTT.

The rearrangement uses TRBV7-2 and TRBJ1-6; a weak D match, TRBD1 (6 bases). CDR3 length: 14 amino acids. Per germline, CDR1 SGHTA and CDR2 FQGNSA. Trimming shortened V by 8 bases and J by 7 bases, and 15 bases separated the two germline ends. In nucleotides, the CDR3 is TGTGCCAGCGCTCTTGGACAGCGAAATTCACCCCTCCACTTT. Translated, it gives CASALGQRNSPLHF.